The rows below give T cell receptor beta chains drawn from one sample of a study of technical replicates of blood from four donors. Libraries were prepared by immunoSEQ multiplex PCR; TCRdb keeps only in-frame clonotypes and omits some of them. The sample gives about 100,000 clones, roughly 95% of which show up once; about 0.35% is in the top ten. Material for sequencing was T cells isolated from PBMCs. The receptor source for this set is a human donor in good health. Each CDR3 is given with its conserved first and last residue. D genes are given only for firm matches. Clone size is not always given. Where it is, it says once, few, many or a class for expanded clones.

d_call,j_call,clone_size,v_call,cdr3_aa,cdr3_nt
TRBD1,TRBJ2-7,NA,TRBV5-1,CASSPAQGDPTEQYF,TGCGCCAGCAGCCCGGCCCAGGGGGACCCTACGGAGCAGTACTTC
TRBD2,TRBJ2-3,NA,TRBV5-1,CASTSLGGTSGITDTQYF,TGCGCCAGCACCAGCTTGGGGGGGACTAGCGGGATAACAGATACGCAGTATTTT
NA,TRBJ2-2,NA,TRBV2,CASSETNTGELFF,TGTGCCAGCAGTGAAACTAACACCGGGGAGCTGTTTTTT
NA,TRBJ1-5,once,TRBV7-8,CASSLGAGGHQPQHF,TGTGCCAGCAGCCTAGGAGCTGGGGGCCATCAGCCCCAGCATTTT
NA,TRBJ1-1,NA,TRBV28,CASSLASAFETEAFF,TGTGCCAGCAGTTTAGCCTCCGCTTTTGAGACTGAAGCTTTCTTT
TRBD2,TRBJ2-3,NA,TRBV9,CASSARITSGGSTDTQYF,TGTGCCAGCAGCGCGAGAATAACTAGCGGGGGAAGCACAGATACGCAGTATTTT
TRBD2,TRBJ2-3,NA,TRBV10-3,CAIKPSGRNTDTQYF,TGTGCCATTAAACCTAGCGGGAGGAACACAGATACGCAGTATTTT
TRBD1,TRBJ2-1,NA,TRBV5-1,CASSFRTGQTGTNEQFF,TGCGCCAGCAGTTTTAGGACAGGTCAGACGGGAACCAATGAGCAGTTCTTC
TRBD1,TRBJ2-3,NA,TRBV28,CASSSPPGQGLSTDTQYF,TGTGCCAGCAGTTCGCCTCCTGGACAGGGACTTAGTACAGATACGCAGTATTTT
TRBD1,TRBJ2-7,NA,TRBV28,CASRPGTGPYEQYF,TGTGCCAGCAGGCCCGGGACAGGCCCTTACGAGCAGTACTTC
NA,TRBJ1-6,NA,TRBV6-5,CASSLFSNSPLHF,TGTGCCAGCAGCTTATTCTCTAATTCACCCCTCCACTTT
TRBD1,TRBJ1-2,NA,TRBV15,CATSRGRQGGNYGYTF,TGTGCCACCAGCAGAGGTAGACAGGGCGGTAACTATGGCTACACCTTC
TRBD2,TRBJ2-7,NA,TRBV4-2,CASSQAGSGAYEQYF,TGTGCCAGCAGCCAGGCGGGTAGCGGGGCCTACGAGCAGTACTTC
TRBD1,TRBJ2-7,NA,TRBV28,CASSLAGGFYEQYF,TGTGCCAGCAGTTTAGCAGGGGGCTTCTACGAGCAGTACTTC
NA,TRBJ2-7,NA,TRBV7-9,CASSLGRDGELTYEWQYF,TGTGCCAGCAGCCTCGGAAGAGACGGGGAATTAACCTACGAGTGGCAGTACTTC
NA,TRBJ2-1,NA,TRBV20-1,CSANEYNEQFF,TGCAGTGCTAACGAGTACAATGAGCAGTTCTTC
NA,TRBJ2-6,once,TRBV5-4,CASSWAGANVLTF,TGTGCCAGCAGTTGGGCCGGGGCCAACGTCCTGACTTTC
NA,TRBJ1-5,NA,TRBV27,CASSGQSNQPQHF,TGTGCCAGCAGTGGACAAAGCAATCAGCCCCAGCATTTT
NA,TRBJ2-7,NA,TRBV7-9,CASSLAVGGYISSYEQYF,TGTGCCAGCAGCTTAGCCGTCGGAGGCTATATTTCCTCCTACGAGCAGTACTTC
NA,TRBJ2-3,NA,TRBV9,CASSAGQGWGTDTQYF,TGTGCCAGCAGCGCAGGTCAGGGTTGGGGCACAGATACGCAGTATTTT
NA,TRBJ1-2,NA,TRBV6-4,CASIGVYRQVNGYTF,TGTGCCAGCATAGGAGTCTACAGACAGGTAAATGGCTACACCTTC
TRBD2,TRBJ2-7,NA,TRBV4-3,CASSQGLISGRMGTGEQYF,TGCGCCAGCAGCCAAGGCTTGATAAGCGGGAGAATGGGTACGGGCGAGCAGTACTTC
TRBD2,TRBJ2-1,NA,TRBV5-1,CASQLAGQNNEQFF,TGCGCCAGCCAACTAGCGGGTCAGAACAATGAGCAGTTCTTC
NA,TRBJ1-1,NA,TRBV15,CATSSPTTPHTEAFF,TGTGCCACCAGCAGTCCAACGACACCTCACACTGAAGCTTTCTTT
NA,TRBJ2-7,NA,TRBV5-1,CASSLQVTGNEQYF,TGCGCCAGCAGCTTGCAGGTAACAGGGAACGAGCAGTACTTC
TRBD1,TRBJ2-2,NA,TRBV19,CASSRQGAKTGELFF,TGTGCCAGTAGTAGACAGGGGGCGAAAACCGGGGAGCTGTTTTTT
NA,TRBJ1-5,NA,TRBV2,CASSEEQGLRVWGGPQHF,TGTGCCAGCAGTGAGGAACAGGGTCTCCGGGTTTGGGGCGGGCCCCAGCATTTT
NA,TRBJ2-5,NA,TRBV13,CASSAQGSRETQYF,TGTGCCAGCAGCGCGCAGGGGTCCCGAGAGACCCAGTACTTC
NA,TRBJ2-5,NA,TRBV7-6,CASSLASLIGSFIKETQYF,TGTGCCAGCAGCTTAGCCTCTCTTATCGGGTCGTTCATAAAAGAGACCCAGTACTTC
TRBD2,TRBJ2-2,NA,TRBV7-3,CASSFWAGGRTGELFF,TGTGCCAGCAGCTTTTGGGCGGGAGGGCGTACCGGGGAGCTGTTTTTT
NA,TRBJ2-1,NA,TRBV19,CASSSPSGANEQFF,TGTGCCAGTAGTTCCCCCTCAGGGGCCAATGAGCAGTTCTTC
NA,TRBJ1-4,NA,TRBV6-6,CASSYSTATNEKLFF,TGTGCCAGCAGTTACTCGACAGCAACTAATGAAAAACTGTTTTTT
TRBD1,TRBJ1-1,NA,TRBV19,CASSIRWGQATEAFF,TGTGCCAGTAGTATAAGGTGGGGACAGGCCACTGAAGCTTTCTTT
TRBD1,TRBJ1-1,NA,TRBV30,CAWEAGGPTEAFF,TGTGCCTGGGAGGCAGGGGGGCCCACTGAAGCTTTCTTT
NA,TRBJ1-1,NA,TRBV10-3,CAISSHTGNTEAFF,TGTGCCATCAGTTCCCATACAGGGAACACTGAAGCTTTCTTT
TRBD2,TRBJ2-1,NA,TRBV25-1,CASSDIIGRAKGDEQFF,TGTGCCAGCAGTGATATAATCGGGAGGGCCAAGGGAGATGAGCAGTTCTTC
TRBD1,TRBJ1-5,NA,TRBV19,CASSLQGGNQPQHF,TGTGCCAGTAGTTTACAGGGGGGCAATCAGCCCCAGCATTTT
NA,TRBJ2-1,NA,TRBV2,CASSEEPASSYNEQFF,TGTGCCAGCAGTGAAGAACCAGCTAGCTCCTACAATGAGCAGTTCTTC
TRBD2,TRBJ2-7,NA,TRBV4-1,CASSPPRAGPSYEQYF,TGCGCCAGCAGCCCCCCGAGAGCGGGGCCCTCCTACGAGCAGTACTTC
TRBD2,TRBJ2-1,NA,TRBV4-1,CASSQTTASGHSSYNEQFF,TGCGCCAGCAGCCAAACAACGGCTAGCGGGCATAGCTCCTACAATGAGCAGTTCTTC
NA,TRBJ2-3,NA,TRBV7-2,CASSSLAPGGTQYF,TGTGCCAGCAGCTCACTAGCCCCTGGAGGTACGCAGTATTTT
TRBD2,TRBJ2-4,NA,TRBV13,CASSNLAGLAKNIQYF,TGTGCCAGCAGCAATCTAGCGGGTCTAGCCAAAAACATTCAGTACTTC
NA,TRBJ1-2,once,TRBV6-6,CASSYNSGKDYGYTF,TGTGCCAGCAGTTACAATTCAGGGAAAGACTATGGCTACACCTTC
NA,TRBJ2-1,NA,TRBV9,CASSVRDLAYNEQFF,TGTGCCAGCAGCGTCCGGGACTTAGCCTACAATGAGCAGTTCTTC
NA,TRBJ1-2,NA,TRBV19,CAKKVQEMFIYGYTF,TGTGCCAAGAAAGTGCAGGAAATGTTCATCTATGGCTACACCTTC
TRBD2,TRBJ2-2,once,TRBV10-3,CAISESVASGRGNTGELFF,TGTGCCATCAGTGAATCCGTGGCTAGCGGGAGAGGCAACACCGGGGAGCTGTTTTTT
NA,TRBJ2-7,NA,TRBV6-6,CASSDTGYEQYF,TGTGCCAGCAGTGACACTGGTTACGAGCAGTACTTC
NA,TRBJ1-1,NA,TRBV11-2,CASSFFSGREAFF,TGTGCCAGCAGCTTTTTTTCCGGAAGGGAGGCTTTCTTT
NA,TRBJ2-1,NA,TRBV6-1,CASRPVGDEQFF,TGTGCCAGCAGGCCCGTCGGGGATGAGCAGTTCTTC
NA,TRBJ1-2,NA,TRBV30,CAWSIGEELNTF,TGTGCCTGGAGTATTGGTGAGGAATTGAACACCTTC
TRBD2,TRBJ2-1,NA,TRBV19,CATLAGTRSNEQFF,TGTGCCACCTTAGCGGGGACGAGAAGCAATGAGCAGTTCTTC
TRBD1,TRBJ2-2,NA,TRBV7-3,CASSPTGDRVGTGELFF,TGTGCCAGCAGCCCCACGGGGGACAGGGTGGGAACCGGGGAGCTGTTTTTT
NA,TRBJ1-1,NA,TRBV7-2,CASSTSLTEAFF,TGTGCCAGCAGCACCAGTCTCACTGAAGCTTTCTTT
TRBD1,TRBJ1-3,NA,TRBV6-5,CASGGTGAGNTIYF,TGTGCCAGCGGAGGGACAGGGGCTGGAAACACCATATATTTT
TRBD1,TRBJ1-2,NA,TRBV2,CASSRDSGFYGYTF,TGTGCCAGCAGTCGGGACAGCGGGTTCTATGGCTACACCTTC
NA,TRBJ2-7,NA,TRBV27,CASSFRGSSYEQYF,TGTGCCAGCAGTTTTAGGGGGAGCTCCTACGAGCAGTACTTC